Shown below are 14 T cell receptor beta chains from a single sample sequenced in a study of shared clonotypes between healthy human individuals. Some clones are missing from TCRdb's copy, which holds only in-frame ones; the method was immunoSEQ multiplex PCR. The sample has over a million clones; about 70% are singletons. What was sequenced was memory CD4+ T cells sorted from blood. The subset denotes: CD45RA-negative fraction. The origin of the receptors is a man aged 18 to 35 in good health.

V is TRBV10-3 and J is TRBJ1-2; possible D gene TRBD1, 5 bases. This CDR3 comprises 15 residues. Trimming took off 6 bases at V and 2 bases at J, with 16 bases between the two ends. CDR1 and CDR2 (germline): ENHRY, SYGVKD. CDR3 sequence (DNA): TGTGCCATCAGGGGAGTGACAGCCCTAAACTATGGCTACACCTTC. As protein: CAIRGVTALNYGYTF.

Here the CDR3 DNA reads TGCGCCAGCAGCTTGGCCGGGACTATGGACGAGCAGTACTTC. Translated: CASSLAGTMDEQYF. The V call is TRBV5-1, the J call TRBJ2-7; 7 nucleotides line up with TRBD2. Germline V gene data show CDR1 as SGHRS and CDR2 as YFSETQ. The trim removed 0 bases at V and 5 bases at J, leaving 5 bases unmatched. The CDR3 runs 14 residues.

This sequence joins TRBV10-1 and TRBJ1-1; D is undetermined. The CDR3 contains 14 residues. V was cut by 2 bases and J by 0 bases, with 7 bases left in between. Germline CDR1 is WNHNN and CDR2 is SYGVQD (reference sequence). CDR3 residues: CASSEAVMNTEAFF. DNA for the CDR3: TGCGCCAGCAGTGAGGCAGTTATGAACACTGAAGCTTTCTTT.

There are a few counts of this clone. The chain has TRBV7-9 and TRBJ2-3, with 8 bases matching TRBD2. Per the germline V gene, CDR1 is SEHNR and CDR2 is FQNEAQ (reference sequence). CDR3 size: 14 residues. The ends lost 6 bases at V and 1 base at J; junction bases unmatched: 3. In DNA, the CDR3 is TGTGCCAGCAGGCGGGGGGACCGCACAGATACGCAGTATTTT. Translation: CASRRGDRTDTQYF.

The chain employs TRBV27 and TRBJ1-5, with D maybe TRBD1 (5 bases). The germline V gene has CDR1 MNHEY and CDR2 SMNVEV (reference sequence). This CDR3 is 16 amino acids long. Trimming removed 0 bases at V and 10 bases at J, with 19 bases between. The chain's CDR3 is CASSLSARGPSHPQHF. The DNA of the CDR3 is TGTGCCAGCAGTTTATCCGCCCGGGGCCCGTCCCATCCCCAGCATTTT.

Of note for this clone: Other DNA sequences in the same sample also yield this CDR3. The V and J genes are TRBV27 and TRBJ1-5; 9 positions match TRBD1. After removal of 5 bases from V and 5 bases from J, the junction contained 4 bases not matched to a gene. Germline V gene data show CDR1 as MNHEY and CDR2 as SMNVEV (reference sequence). CDR3 length equals 14 residues. The CDR3 DNA reads TGTGCCAGCAGTCCGGGGACAGGGTATCAGCCCCAGCATTTT. Its translation: CASSPGTGYQPQHF.

The rearrangement joins TRBV7-9 to TRBJ2-5; possibly TRBD1 for D (5 bases). This CDR3 region has 12 residues. In germline, CDR1 is SEHNR, CDR2 FQNEAQ (reference sequence). The V end was cut by 2 bases, the J end by 4 bases, with 5 bases between. The CDR3 DNA sequence: TGTGCCAGCAGCTTACAGGGAGAGACCCAGTACTTC. This codes for CASSLQGETQYF. Full variable domain (missing parts from reference TRBV7-9 and TRBJ2-5): DTGVSQNPRHKITKRGQNVTFRCDPISEHNRLYWYRQTLGQGPEFLTYFQNEAQLEKSRLLSDRFSAERPKGSFSTLEIQRTEQGDSAMYLCASSLQGETQYFGPGTRLLVL.

V is TRBV15 and J is TRBJ1-1, with TRBD1 as a possible D gene (6 bases). This CDR3 spans 16 amino acids. V lost 5 bases and J 1 base, leaving 17 bases between the germline ends. CDR1 is LNHNV, CDR2 YYDKDF, per germline (reference sequence). CDR3 sequence reads: CATSSRGAMSNTEAFF. Here the CDR3 DNA reads TGTGCCACCAGCTCAAGGGGGGCCATGTCGAACACTGAAGCTTTCTTT.

This sequence joins TRBV28 and TRBJ1-2, with 8 bases lining up with TRBD1. V trimming: 0 bases; J trimming: 4 bases; junction bases outside the gene matches: 7. This CDR3 is 16 amino acids long. The V gene's germline CDR1 is MDHEN and CDR2 SYDVKM. CDR3 in amino acids: CASSLWLQGAPYGYTF. The CDR3 bases are TGTGCCAGCAGTTTATGGTTGCAGGGGGCTCCCTATGGCTACACCTTC.

The gene calls are TRBV11-2 and TRBJ2-7; D remains ambiguous. The germline V and J ends were trimmed by 0 bases and 5 bases, with 14 bases remaining between them. The CDR3 loop spans 15 amino acids. In germline, CDR1 is SGHAT, CDR2 FQNNGV. The CDR3 nucleotides are TGTGCCAGCAGCTTAGAGGGCGGTTTTATTAACGAGCAGTACTTC. Its protein is CASSLEGGFINEQYF.

The rearrangement joins TRBV23-1 to TRBJ1-4, with 8 bases aligning to TRBD1. TRBV23-1 is an ORF for which the function is uncertain. CDR3 length equals 15 residues. Losses at the gene ends were 0 bases for V and 10 bases for J; bases not matched to a gene: 7. CDR3 residues: CASSQSDREGGKLFF. CDR3 DNA sequence: TGCGCCAGCAGTCAATCGGACAGGGAAGGGGGAAAACTGTTTTTT.

This chain uses TRBV6-1 with TRBJ2-5, with 9 bases identical to TRBD1. The CDR3 spans 18 residues. CDR1 is MNHNS, CDR2 SASEGT, per germline. Trimming removed 1 base from V and 4 bases from J; junction bases left unmatched: 13. CDR3 amino acids: CASSEVRTGASSRETQYF. The CDR3 DNA follows: TGTGCCAGCAGTGAAGTAAGGACAGGGGCCTCTTCCCGAGAGACCCAGTACTTC.

The gene calls are TRBV30 and TRBJ2-7; unclear D gene. V lost 3 bases, J lost 3 bases, and 15 bases lay in between. The CDR3 is 14 amino acids. Germline V gene sequence: CDR1 GTSNPN, CDR2 SVGIG (reference sequence). CDR3 protein: CAWSSIGLIYEQYF. The CDR3, as DNA: TGTGCCTGGAGCTCGATCGGGTTGATCTACGAGCAGTACTTC.

In this sample, this clone turned up many times. The rearrangement uses TRBV7-2 and TRBJ2-2; TRBD2 aligns across 8 bases. The CDR3 extends over 16 amino acids. Trimming removed 5 bases from V and 4 bases from J; junction bases left unmatched: 9. Germline V gene data show CDR1 as SGHTA and CDR2 as FQGNSA. The CDR3 DNA sequence: TGTGCCAGCAGCCCCCGCGAAGCGGGAGCCACCGGGGAGCTGTTTTTT. It codes for CASSPREAGATGELFF.